The 29 T cell receptor beta chains below were found in one sample sequenced in a study of tumor-infiltrating lymphocytes in localized non-small cell lung cancer. This table comes from immunoSEQ multiplex PCR, and its TCRdb copy is limited to in-frame clones, with some not included. The profile covers thousands of clones, with 60% to 70% appearing a single time and 10% to 15% taken by the ten largest. Material for sequencing was uninvolved lung tissue not adjacent to the tumor. Receptors originate from a human donor with non-small cell lung cancer.

The rearrangement joins TRBV29-1 to TRBJ1-2; no clear D gene. In germline, CDR1 is SQVTM, CDR2 ANQGSEA. There are 10 residues in the CDR3. V lost 4 bases and J 11 bases, leaving 11 bases between the germline ends. CDR3 sequence: CSVGTGMYTF. The CDR3 DNA follows: TGCAGCGTTGGAACCGGGATGTACACCTTC.

This clone was recorded a few times. The rearrangement links TRBV27 to TRBJ2-1, with D uncertain. Trimming cost V 4 bases and J 8 bases, with 12 bases left between them. Germline V gives CDR1 MNHEY, CDR2 SMNVEV (reference sequence). CDR3 size: 13 residues. The CDR3 coding sequence is TGTGCCAGCAGTTGGCCTAGTTCTCATGAGCAGTTCTTC. Its translation: CASSWPSSHEQFF.

Only a few counts were recorded for this clone. The CDR3 DNA reads TGTGCCAGCACCCGACAGGCACGCTACGAGCAGTACTTC. Its translation is CASTRQARYEQYF. The chain carries TRBV7-8 and TRBJ2-7; weak D call: TRBD1 (6 bases). The germline CDR1 and CDR2 sequences are SGHVS and FQNEAQ. V lost 7 bases to trimming and J lost 3 bases, with 13 bases between them. The CDR3 runs to 13 residues.

The chain has TRBV4-1 and TRBJ1-1, with a possible D match to TRBD1 (6 bases). CDR3 length: 18 residues. CDR1 is MGHRA, CDR2 YSYEKL, per germline. Deletions cut 0 bases from V and 0 bases from J, with 17 bases between. CDR3 loop: CASSQDAPGQLLNTEAFF. In nucleotides, the CDR3 is TGCGCCAGCAGCCAAGATGCCCCGGGACAACTTTTGAACACTGAAGCTTTCTTT.

This chain connects TRBV5-1 to TRBJ2-7, with D unresolved. The germline gives CDR1 SGHRS, CDR2 YFSETQ. V gave up 0 bases and J gave up 2 bases, with 3 bases separating them. The CDR3 is 12 amino acids. The CDR3 DNA reads TGCGCCAGCAGCTTGGGGACCTACGAGCAGTACTTC. It encodes CASSLGTYEQYF.

The chain joins TRBV5-1 to TRBJ2-3; maybe TRBD1 (6 bases). The CDR3 has 13 residues. V lost 0 bases and J 4 bases, leaving 6 bases between the germline ends. CDR1 is SGHRS and CDR2 is YFSETQ in the germline V gene. The CDR3 DNA sequence: TGCGCCAGCAGCTTGGGGGGGCCAGATACGCAGTATTTT. Protein: CASSLGGPDTQYF.

The chain carries TRBV25-1 and TRBJ2-4, with 12 bases matching TRBD2. The trim removed 7 bases at V and 3 bases at J, leaving 4 bases unmatched. Germline V CDR1 and CDR2: MGHDK, SYGVNS. This CDR3 region has 15 residues. The CDR3 DNA is TGTGCCAGCACCAGGACTAGCGGGGTCAAAAACATTCAGTACTTC. Protein sequence: CASTRTSGVKNIQYF. Looking up the rest from reference TRBV25-1 and TRBJ2-4 gives the full variable domain: EADIYQTPRYLVIGTGKKITLECSQTMGHDKMYWYQQDPGMELHLIHYSYGVNSTEKGDLSSESTVSRIRTEHFPLTLESARPSHTSQYLCASTRTSGVKNIQYFGAGTRLSVL.

The chain is built from TRBV19 and TRBJ1-1; TRBD1 might be the D (5 bases). The length of the CDR3 is 14 residues. V shed 2 bases and J shed 3 bases, with 10 bases lying between them. In germline, CDR1 is LNHDA, CDR2 SQIVND (reference sequence). CDR3: CASSIRGGDTEAFF. The DNA of the CDR3 is TGTGCCAGTAGTATACGCGGGGGAGACACTGAAGCTTTCTTT. Based on the CDR3 plus reference TRBV19 and TRBJ1-1, the full variable domain is DGGITQSPKYLFRKEGQNVTLSCEQNLNHDAMYWYRQDPGQGLRLIYYSQIVNDFQKGDIAEGYSVSREKKESFPLTVTSAQKNPTAFYLCASSIRGGDTEAFFGQGTRLTVV.

This chain connects TRBV9 to TRBJ2-7; tentatively, D is TRBD1 (5 bases). This CDR3 is 14 amino acids long. Trimming removed 3 bases from V and 1 base from J, with 11 bases in between. CDR1 and CDR2 from the germline V gene are SGDLS and YYNGEE. The CDR3 nucleotides are TGTGCCAGCAGCGACGCCGGACAATCCTACGAGCAGTACTTC. This gives the protein CASSDAGQSYEQYF. The variable domain in full, with the rest retrieved from reference TRBV9 and TRBJ2-7, is DSGVTQTPKHLITATGQRVTLRCSPRSGDLSVYWYQQSLDQGLQFLIQYYNGEERAKGNILERFSAQQFPDLHSELNLSSLELGDSALYFCASSDAGQSYEQYFGPGTRLTVT.

This clone appeared a few times. This chain links TRBV11-2 with TRBJ2-3; 9 bases are shared with TRBD2. V shed 3 bases and J 3 bases; nucleotides not matched to a gene: 4. The CDR3 has 15 amino acids. Germline V gene sequence: CDR1 SGHAT, CDR2 FQNNGV. Here the CDR3 DNA reads TGTGCCAGCAGCTTGCTAGCGGGACCGACAGATACGCAGTATTTT. Translated: CASSLLAGPTDTQYF.

This rearrangement joins TRBV4-2 to TRBJ1-2; possible D gene TRBD1, 5 bases. The V end was cut by 3 bases, the J end by 7 bases, with 21 bases between. The CDR3 is made up of 16 amino acids. The germline V gene encodes CDR1 LGHNA and CDR2 YNFKEQ. For the CDR3, the DNA is TGTGCCAGCAGCCACGGGACGGAGTTAGGAGGGAGTGGCTACACCTTC. Its protein product is CASSHGTELGGSGYTF.

The chain has TRBV7-2 and TRBJ1-1; a weak D match, TRBD1 (5 bases). The germline gives CDR1 SGHTA, CDR2 FQGNSA. V dropped 1 base and J dropped 4 bases, with 10 bases sitting between them. The CDR3 is 14 residues long. CDR3 protein: CASSLGGIATEAFF. CDR3 bases: TGTGCCAGCAGCTTAGGGGGGATCGCCACTGAAGCTTTCTTT.

The chain uses TRBV11-3 and TRBJ2-1, with 7 nucleotides matching TRBD2. J lost 10 bases, V lost 1 base, and 7 bases had no gene match. The CDR3 contains 14 residues. The germline CDR1 and CDR2 sequences are SGHNT and YENEEA. The CDR3 spells CASSLALAVEEQFF. The CDR3 nucleotides are TGTGCCAGCAGCTTAGCGCTAGCGGTTGAGGAGCAGTTCTTC.

This chain uses TRBV27 with TRBJ1-5; 7 positions match TRBD1. V lost 7 bases to trimming and J lost 6 bases; unmatched junction nucleotides: 9. Germline loops: CDR1 MNHEY, CDR2 SMNVEV (reference sequence). The CDR3 extends over 14 amino acids. The CDR3 spells CASKLRGLGQPQHF. The CDR3 DNA reads TGTGCCAGCAAACTTAGGGGGCTTGGTCAGCCCCAGCATTTT.

To note about this clone: This likely came from a read error, as a far larger clone is one base away. V gene TRBV7-9 combines with J gene TRBJ2-5, with 7 bases fitting TRBD2. With 5 bases clipped from V and 1 base from J, the junction kept 7 bases outside the gene matches. Looked up from germline, CDR1 is SEHNR and CDR2 is FQNEAQ (reference sequence). The CDR3 contains 15 residues. CDR3 protein: CASSLGSGGQETQYF. In DNA, the CDR3 is TGTGCCAGCAGCCTCGGCTCGGGGGGCCAAGAGACCCAGTACTTC.

The gene calls are TRBV28 and TRBJ1-1, with 7 bases lining up with TRBD1. The CDR3 contains 13 residues. Unmatched junction bases numbered 6, after V lost 10 bases and J lost 1 base. Germline V gene sequence: CDR1 MDHEN, CDR2 SYDVKM. The CDR3 loop is CATGTARNTEAFF. The CDR3 DNA reads TGTGCCACCGGGACAGCCAGGAACACTGAAGCTTTCTTT.

This clone rates as large. V is TRBV11-2 and J is TRBJ1-2, with a weak D call TRBD1 (5 bases). Germline values: CDR1 SGHAT, CDR2 FQNNGV. Trimming pared 1 base from V and 2 bases from J, leaving 14 bases between. This CDR3 has 16 residues. DNA of the CDR3: TGTGCCAGCAGCTTAGTGCGCCCAGGGTGGAACTATGGCTACACCTTC. This codes for CASSLVRPGWNYGYTF.

There are a few counts of this clone. The CDR3 protein is CATYLGTGPYEQYF. CDR3 DNA: TGTGCCACCTACCTCGGGACAGGGCCCTACGAGCAGTACTTC. The gene calls are TRBV10-3 and TRBJ2-7; TRBD1 agrees at 9 bases. Trimming took 10 bases from V and 2 from J; bases not matched to a gene: 9. The CDR3 is made up of 14 amino acids. Germline CDR1 is ENHRY and CDR2 is SYGVKD.

The genes are TRBV5-1 and TRBJ2-2; perhaps TRBD2 as D (6 bases). Germline CDR1 reads SGHRS; CDR2 reads YFSETQ. V lost 1 base, J lost 2 bases, and 9 bases lay in between. The length of the CDR3 is 15 residues. This CDR3 is CASSLQGLNTGELFF. The CDR3 bases are TGCGCCAGCAGCTTGCAGGGACTCAACACCGGGGAGCTGTTTTTT.

The chain couples TRBV19 to TRBJ1-1; 8 nucleotides align to TRBD1. Losses at the gene ends were 3 bases for V and 4 bases for J; bases not matched to a gene: 7. The germline V gene has CDR1 LNHDA and CDR2 SQIVND (reference sequence). The CDR3 totals 15 residues. The CDR3, as DNA: TGTGCCAGTAGTATGCACTCAGGGGGCGGCACTGAAGCTTTCTTT. It encodes CASSMHSGGGTEAFF.

This chain joins TRBV9 and TRBJ1-6; D is ambiguous. Per the germline V gene, CDR1 is SGDLS and CDR2 is YYNGEE. This CDR3 has 15 residues. Trimming took off 3 bases at V and 0 bases at J, with 7 bases between the two ends. This CDR3 reads CASSEQTSYNSPLHF. The CDR3, as DNA: TGTGCCAGCAGCGAACAAACCTCCTATAATTCACCCCTCCACTTT. Drawing the rest from reference TRBV9 and TRBJ1-6, the complete variable domain is DSGVTQTPKHLITATGQRVTLRCSPRSGDLSVYWYQQSLDQGLQFLIQYYNGEERAKGNILERFSAQQFPDLHSELNLSSLELGDSALYFCASSEQTSYNSPLHFGNGTRLTVT.

A remark on this clone: One end of the junction varies from germline; a read error may be responsible. The rearrangement joins TRBV6-1 to TRBJ2-1, with D uncertain. CDR3 length: 15 amino acids. Germline V gives CDR1 MNHNS, CDR2 SASEGT. CDR3 residues: CASREGSLPYNEQFF. CDR3 DNA: TGTGCCAGCAGAGAAGGCAGTCTCCCCTACAATGAGCAGTTCTTC.

This chain links TRBV20-1 with TRBJ1-5; D call uncertain. V lost 0 bases and J 11 bases, leaving 8 bases between the germline ends. CDR1 is DFQATT, CDR2 SNEGSKA, per germline (reference sequence). This CDR3 is 11 amino acids long. This chain's CDR3 is CSAREQSTQHF. The CDR3 nucleotides read TGCAGTGCTAGAGAACAATCTACCCAGCATTTT.

The genes are TRBV2 and TRBJ1-6; D is unclear. The CDR3 is 15 amino acids. Germline CDR1 reads SNHLY; CDR2 reads FYNNEI. Deletions cut 6 bases from V and 9 bases from J, with 18 bases between. The CDR3 DNA follows: TGTGCCAGCAGGGAGGGCCTTCAAGTCGGTTCACCCCTCCACTTT. It yields the protein CASREGLQVGSPLHF.

The chain links TRBV10-3 to TRBJ1-1, with D unresolved. Germline-derived CDR1 and CDR2 are ENHRY and SYGVKD. V lost 0 bases to trimming and J lost 4 bases, with 12 bases between them. CDR3 length equals 15 residues. The CDR3 loop reads CAISESGPAGTEAFF. The CDR3 nucleotides read TGTGCCATCAGTGAGTCGGGCCCGGCGGGCACTGAAGCTTTCTTT.

V gene TRBV9 combines with J gene TRBJ2-7; D is unresolved. V was shortened by 4 bases and J by 1 base, with 12 bases between the two germline ends. CDR1 and CDR2 (germline): SGDLS, YYNGEE. The CDR3 has 14 amino acids. The CDR3 sequence is CASSPEVHSYEQYF. For the CDR3, the DNA is TGTGCCAGCAGCCCTGAGGTTCATTCCTACGAGCAGTACTTC. The complete variable domain, with remaining parts taken from reference TRBV9 and TRBJ2-7, reads DSGVTQTPKHLITATGQRVTLRCSPRSGDLSVYWYQQSLDQGLQFLIQYYNGEERAKGNILERFSAQQFPDLHSELNLSSLELGDSALYFCASSPEVHSYEQYFGPGTRLTVT.

By sample share, this clone is medium-sized. This sample includes further DNA sequences coding for the same CDR3. The chain combines TRBV9 with TRBJ1-2; D uncertain. Germline CDR1 is SGDLS and CDR2 is YYNGEE. V was cut by 4 bases and J by 1 base, with 5 bases left in between. The CDR3 has 12 residues. Here the CDR3 DNA reads TGTGCCAGCAGCCTGAGTAACTATGGCTACACCTTC. It encodes CASSLSNYGYTF.

The gene calls are TRBV2 and TRBJ2-3; TRBD2 might be the D (6 bases). CDR1 and CDR2 (germline): SNHLY, FYNNEI. Trimming cost V 5 bases and J 3 bases, with 12 bases left between them. The CDR3 has 14 amino acids. Written as DNA, the CDR3 is TGTGCCAGCAGTCCAACGGGGACTACAGATACGCAGTATTTT. This encodes CASSPTGTTDTQYF.

The gene calls are TRBV5-1 and TRBJ2-2, with D perhaps being TRBD1 or TRBD2 (5 bases each). The V gene lost 4 bases and the J gene lost 7 bases, with 26 bases spanning the gap. Germline V gene lookup returns CDR1 SGHRS and CDR2 YFSETQ. The CDR3 is 18 amino acids. The CDR3 protein is CASSPPSRGRNRIGELFF. For the CDR3, the DNA is TGCGCCAGCAGCCCCCCCTCCCGGGGCCGGAACAGGATCGGGGAGCTGTTTTTT.